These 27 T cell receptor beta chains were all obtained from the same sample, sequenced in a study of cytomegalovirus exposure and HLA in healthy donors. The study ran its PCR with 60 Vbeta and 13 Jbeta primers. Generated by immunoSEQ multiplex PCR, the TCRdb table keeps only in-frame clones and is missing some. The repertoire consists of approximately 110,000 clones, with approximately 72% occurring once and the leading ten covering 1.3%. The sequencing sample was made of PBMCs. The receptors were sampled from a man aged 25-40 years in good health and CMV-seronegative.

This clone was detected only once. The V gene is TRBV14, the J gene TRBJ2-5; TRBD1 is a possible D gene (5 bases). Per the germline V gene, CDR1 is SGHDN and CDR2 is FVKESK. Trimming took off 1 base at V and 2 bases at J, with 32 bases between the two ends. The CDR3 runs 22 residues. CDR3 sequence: CASSQAGSEAVRLGAPQETQYF. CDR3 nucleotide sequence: TGTGCCAGCAGCCAAGCCGGTTCAGAGGCTGTGAGGTTAGGGGCCCCTCAAGAGACCCAGTACTTC.

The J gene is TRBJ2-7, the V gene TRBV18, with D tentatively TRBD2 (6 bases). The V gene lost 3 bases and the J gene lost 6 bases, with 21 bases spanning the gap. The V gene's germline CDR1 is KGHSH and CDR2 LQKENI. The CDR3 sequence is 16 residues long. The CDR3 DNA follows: TGTGCCAGCTCACCGACCCGGCCAGGGACTCGAGTCGAGCAGTACTTC. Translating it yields CASSPTRPGTRVEQYF.

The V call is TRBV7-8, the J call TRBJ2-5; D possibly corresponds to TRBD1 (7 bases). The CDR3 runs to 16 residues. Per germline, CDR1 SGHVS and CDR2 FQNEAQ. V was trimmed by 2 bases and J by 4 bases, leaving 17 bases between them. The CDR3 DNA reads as TGTGCCAGCAGCTTAAGGAGGGGGCTAACGGGAGAGACCCAGTACTTC. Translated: CASSLRRGLTGETQYF. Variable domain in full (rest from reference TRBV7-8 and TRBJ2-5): GAGVSQSPRYKVAKRGQDVALRCDPISGHVSLFWYQQALGQGPEFLTYFQNEAQLDKSGLPSDRFFAERPEGSVSTLKIQRTQQEDSAVYLCASSLRRGLTGETQYFGPGTRLLVL.

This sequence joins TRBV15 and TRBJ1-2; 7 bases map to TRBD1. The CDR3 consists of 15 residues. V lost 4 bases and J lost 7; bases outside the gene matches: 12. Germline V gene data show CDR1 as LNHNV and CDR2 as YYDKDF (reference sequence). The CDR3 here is CATSKRTGIRGGYTF. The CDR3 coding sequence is TGTGCCACCAGCAAACGGACAGGTATAAGGGGTGGCTACACCTTC. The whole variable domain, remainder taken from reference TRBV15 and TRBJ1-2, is DAMVIQNPRYQVTQFGKPVTLSCSQTLNHNVMYWYQQKSSQAPKLLFHYYDKDFNNEADTPDNFQSRRPNTSFCFLDIRSPGLGDTAMYLCATSKRTGIRGGYTFGSGTRLTVV.

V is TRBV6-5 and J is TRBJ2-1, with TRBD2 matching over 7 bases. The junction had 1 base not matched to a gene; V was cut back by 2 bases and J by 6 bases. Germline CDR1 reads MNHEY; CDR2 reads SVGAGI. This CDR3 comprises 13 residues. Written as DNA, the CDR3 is TGTGCCAGCAGTTACACGGGGGGCAATGAGCAGTTCTTC. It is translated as CASSYTGGNEQFF.

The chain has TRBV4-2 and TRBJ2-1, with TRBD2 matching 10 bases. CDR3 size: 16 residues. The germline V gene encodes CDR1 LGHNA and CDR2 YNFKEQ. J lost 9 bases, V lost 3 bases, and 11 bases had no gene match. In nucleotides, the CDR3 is TGTGCCAGCAGCCATGACCTAGCGGGAGTCCCGGGTGAGCAGTTCTTC. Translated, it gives CASSHDLAGVPGEQFF.

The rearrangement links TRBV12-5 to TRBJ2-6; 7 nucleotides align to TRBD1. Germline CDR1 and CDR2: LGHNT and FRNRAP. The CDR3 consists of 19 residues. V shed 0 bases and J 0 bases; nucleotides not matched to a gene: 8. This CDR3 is CASGLVQGEFFSGANVLTF. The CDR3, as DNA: TGTGCTAGTGGTTTGGTCCAGGGGGAGTTCTTCTCTGGGGCCAACGTCCTGACTTTC. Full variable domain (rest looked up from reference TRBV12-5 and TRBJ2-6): DARVTQTPRHKVTEMGQEVTMRCQPILGHNTVFWYRQTMMQGLELLAYFRNRAPLDDSGMPKDRFSAEMPDATLATLKIQPSEPRDSAVYFCASGLVQGEFFSGANVLTFGAGSRLTVL.

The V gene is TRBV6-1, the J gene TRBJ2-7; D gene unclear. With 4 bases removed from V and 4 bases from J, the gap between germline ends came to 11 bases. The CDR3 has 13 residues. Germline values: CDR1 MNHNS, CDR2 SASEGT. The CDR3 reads CASSGGFGYEQYF. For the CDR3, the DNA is TGTGCCAGCAGTGGTGGTTTCGGTTACGAGCAGTACTTC.

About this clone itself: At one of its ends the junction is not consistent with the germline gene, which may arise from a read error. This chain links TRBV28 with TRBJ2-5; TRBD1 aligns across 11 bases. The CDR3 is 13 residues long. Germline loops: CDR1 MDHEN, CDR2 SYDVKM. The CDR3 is CASSRGDRGTVDF. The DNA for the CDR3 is TGTGCCAGCAGCCGAGGGGACAGGGGGACTGTGGACTTC.

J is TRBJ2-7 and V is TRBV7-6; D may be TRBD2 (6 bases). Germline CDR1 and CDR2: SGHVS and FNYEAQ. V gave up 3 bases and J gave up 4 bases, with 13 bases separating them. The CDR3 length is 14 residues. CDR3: CASSFSGALYEQYF. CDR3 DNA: TGTGCCAGCAGCTTTAGCGGCGCCCTTTACGAGCAGTACTTC.

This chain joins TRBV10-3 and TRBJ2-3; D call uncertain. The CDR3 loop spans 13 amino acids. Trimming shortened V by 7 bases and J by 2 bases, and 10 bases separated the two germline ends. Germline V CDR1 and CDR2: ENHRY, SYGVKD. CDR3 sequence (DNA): TGTGCCATCATTCGGGTCTCCACAGATACGCAGTATTTT. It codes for CAIIRVSTDTQYF.

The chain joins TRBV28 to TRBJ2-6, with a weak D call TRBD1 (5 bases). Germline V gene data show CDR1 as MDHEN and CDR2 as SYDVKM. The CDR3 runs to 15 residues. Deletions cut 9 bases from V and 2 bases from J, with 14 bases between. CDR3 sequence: CARSLLQAGANVLTF. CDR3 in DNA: TGTGCCAGAAGCCTCTTACAGGCTGGGGCCAACGTCCTGACTTTC.

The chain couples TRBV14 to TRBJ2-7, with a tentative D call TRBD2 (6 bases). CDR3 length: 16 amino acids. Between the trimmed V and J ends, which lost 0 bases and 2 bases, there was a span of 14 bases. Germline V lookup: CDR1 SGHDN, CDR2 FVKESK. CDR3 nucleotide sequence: TGTGCCAGCAGCCAAGAAACGGGACTTCCCGCCTACGAGCAGTACTTC. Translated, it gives CASSQETGLPAYEQYF.

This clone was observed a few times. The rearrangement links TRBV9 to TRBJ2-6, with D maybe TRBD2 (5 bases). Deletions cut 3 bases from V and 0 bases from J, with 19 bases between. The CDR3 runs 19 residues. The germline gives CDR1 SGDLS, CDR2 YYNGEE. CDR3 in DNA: TGTGCCAGCAGCGGGTGGGGAGTGCTCGGGATCTCTGGGGCCAACGTCCTGACTTTC. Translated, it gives CASSGWGVLGISGANVLTF.

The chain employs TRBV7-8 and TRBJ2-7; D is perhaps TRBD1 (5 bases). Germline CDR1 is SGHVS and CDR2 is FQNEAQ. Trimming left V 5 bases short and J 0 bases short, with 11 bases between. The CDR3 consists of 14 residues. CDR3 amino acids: CASSITGTSYEQYF. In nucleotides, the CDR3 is TGTGCCAGCAGCATTACAGGAACCTCCTACGAGCAGTACTTC.

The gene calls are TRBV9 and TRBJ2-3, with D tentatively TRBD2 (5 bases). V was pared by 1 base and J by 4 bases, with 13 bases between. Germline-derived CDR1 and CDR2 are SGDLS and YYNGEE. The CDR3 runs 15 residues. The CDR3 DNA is TGTGCCAGCAGCGTAACCCCGGGTAGCGCAGATACGCAGTATTTT. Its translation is CASSVTPGSADTQYF.

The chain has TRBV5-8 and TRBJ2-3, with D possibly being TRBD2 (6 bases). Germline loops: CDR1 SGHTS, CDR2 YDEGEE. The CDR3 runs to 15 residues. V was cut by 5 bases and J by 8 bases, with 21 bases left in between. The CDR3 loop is CASRPGLRTPVTQYF. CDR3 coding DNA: TGTGCCAGCAGACCGGGACTGAGGACTCCGGTTACGCAGTATTTT.

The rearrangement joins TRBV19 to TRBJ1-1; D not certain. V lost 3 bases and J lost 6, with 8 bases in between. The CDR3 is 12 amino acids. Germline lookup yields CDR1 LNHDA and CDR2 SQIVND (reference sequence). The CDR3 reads CASSMIQSEAFF. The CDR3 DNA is TGTGCCAGTAGTATGATCCAGTCTGAAGCTTTCTTT.

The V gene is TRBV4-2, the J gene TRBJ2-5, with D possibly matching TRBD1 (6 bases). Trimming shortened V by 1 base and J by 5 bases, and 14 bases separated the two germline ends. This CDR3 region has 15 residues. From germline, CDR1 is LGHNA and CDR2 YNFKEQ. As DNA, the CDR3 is TGTGCCAGCAGCCAAGTTACCCCGCAGGGGGAGACCCAGTACTTC. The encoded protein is CASSQVTPQGETQYF.

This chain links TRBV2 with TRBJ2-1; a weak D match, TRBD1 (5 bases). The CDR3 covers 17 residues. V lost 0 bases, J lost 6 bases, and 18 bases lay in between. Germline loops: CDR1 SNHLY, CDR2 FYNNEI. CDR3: CASSEALQAGLGNEQFF. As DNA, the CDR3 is TGTGCCAGCAGTGAAGCGCTTCAGGCAGGGTTGGGCAATGAGCAGTTCTTC.

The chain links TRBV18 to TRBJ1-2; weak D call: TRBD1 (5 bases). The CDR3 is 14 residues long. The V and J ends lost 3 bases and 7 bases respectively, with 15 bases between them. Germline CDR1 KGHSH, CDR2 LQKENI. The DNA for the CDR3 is TGTGCCAGCTCACCCGGACAACTCCTTACTGGCTACACCTTC. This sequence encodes CASSPGQLLTGYTF.

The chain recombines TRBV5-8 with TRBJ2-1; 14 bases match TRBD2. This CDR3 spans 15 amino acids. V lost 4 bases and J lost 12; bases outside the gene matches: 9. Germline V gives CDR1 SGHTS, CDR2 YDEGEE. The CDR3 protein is CASSLGLAGARGQFF. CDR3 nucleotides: TGTGCCAGCAGCCTGGGACTAGCGGGGGCACGGGGGCAGTTCTTC. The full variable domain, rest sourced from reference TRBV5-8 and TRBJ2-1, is EAGVTQSPTHLIKTRGQQATLRCSPISGHTSVYWYQQALGLGLQFLLWYDEGEERNRGNFPPRFSGRQFPNYSSELNVNALELEDSALYLCASSLGLAGARGQFFGPGTRLTVL.

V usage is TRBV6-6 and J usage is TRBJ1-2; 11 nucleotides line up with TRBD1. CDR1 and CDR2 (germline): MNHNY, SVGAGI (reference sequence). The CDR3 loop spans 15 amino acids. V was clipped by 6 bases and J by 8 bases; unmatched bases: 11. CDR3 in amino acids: CASRGGQGARGGYTF. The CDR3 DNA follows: TGTGCCAGCAGGGGAGGACAGGGGGCAAGAGGAGGCTACACCTTC.

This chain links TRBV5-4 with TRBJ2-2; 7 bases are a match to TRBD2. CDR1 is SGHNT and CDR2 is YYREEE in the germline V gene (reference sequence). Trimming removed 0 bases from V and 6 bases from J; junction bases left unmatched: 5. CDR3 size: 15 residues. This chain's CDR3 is CASSLAFRGAGELFF. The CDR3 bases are TGTGCCAGCAGCTTGGCGTTCCGGGGGGCCGGGGAGCTGTTTTTT.

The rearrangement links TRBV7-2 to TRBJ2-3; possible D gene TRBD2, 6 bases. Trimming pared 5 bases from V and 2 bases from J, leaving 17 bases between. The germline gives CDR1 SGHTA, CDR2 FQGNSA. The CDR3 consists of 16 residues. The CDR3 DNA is TGTGCCAGCAGCCCGACGGAGGGGCTACACACAGATACGCAGTATTTT. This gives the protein CASSPTEGLHTDTQYF.

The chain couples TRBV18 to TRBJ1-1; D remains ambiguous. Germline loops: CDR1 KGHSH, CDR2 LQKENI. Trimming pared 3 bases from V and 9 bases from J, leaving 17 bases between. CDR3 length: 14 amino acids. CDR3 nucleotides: TGTGCCAGCTCACCCCCCTCTAACGAGGATAAAGCTTTCTTT. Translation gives CASSPPSNEDKAFF.

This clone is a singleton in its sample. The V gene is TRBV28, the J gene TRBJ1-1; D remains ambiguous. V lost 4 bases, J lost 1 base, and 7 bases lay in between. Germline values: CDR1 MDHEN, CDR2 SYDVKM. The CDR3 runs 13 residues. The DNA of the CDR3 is TGTGCCAGCAGTTCCAGCGGGAACACTGAAGCTTTCTTT. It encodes CASSSSGNTEAFF.